This TCR beta chain stems from a study of blood T cell repertoires in COVID-19. Across the study: Samples came from the United States, Italy and Spain, spanning acute and convalescent COVID-19. T cells, B-cell-depleted T cells, or PBMCs provided the cDNA or gDNA that served as material.

The CDR3 extends over 12 amino acids. The junction had 3 bases not matched to a gene; V was cut back by 3 bases and J by 13 bases. Germline lookup yields CDR1 MGHRA and CDR2 YSYEKL. This clone has more than one count but fewer than ten. Per the authors' pipeline: How many nucleated cells were present was estimated from reference gene primer amplification. Assay: immunoSEQ multiplex PCR; the TCRdb copy retains only in-frame clones and omits some. V, J and clone size were drawn from that table, and D and trimming were deduced from the DNA. The profile shows roughly 350,000 clones, around 84% of them singletons.

The rearrangement links TRBV4-1 to TRBJ1-6; 7 bases are a match to TRBD1. Sequenced input: peripheral blood. The TCR comes from a woman in her late teens or twenties with acute or convalescent COVID-19. As DNA, the CDR3 is TGCGCCAGCAGCCAGACAGGGATTCCCCTCCACTTT. Its protein is CASSQTGIPLHF.